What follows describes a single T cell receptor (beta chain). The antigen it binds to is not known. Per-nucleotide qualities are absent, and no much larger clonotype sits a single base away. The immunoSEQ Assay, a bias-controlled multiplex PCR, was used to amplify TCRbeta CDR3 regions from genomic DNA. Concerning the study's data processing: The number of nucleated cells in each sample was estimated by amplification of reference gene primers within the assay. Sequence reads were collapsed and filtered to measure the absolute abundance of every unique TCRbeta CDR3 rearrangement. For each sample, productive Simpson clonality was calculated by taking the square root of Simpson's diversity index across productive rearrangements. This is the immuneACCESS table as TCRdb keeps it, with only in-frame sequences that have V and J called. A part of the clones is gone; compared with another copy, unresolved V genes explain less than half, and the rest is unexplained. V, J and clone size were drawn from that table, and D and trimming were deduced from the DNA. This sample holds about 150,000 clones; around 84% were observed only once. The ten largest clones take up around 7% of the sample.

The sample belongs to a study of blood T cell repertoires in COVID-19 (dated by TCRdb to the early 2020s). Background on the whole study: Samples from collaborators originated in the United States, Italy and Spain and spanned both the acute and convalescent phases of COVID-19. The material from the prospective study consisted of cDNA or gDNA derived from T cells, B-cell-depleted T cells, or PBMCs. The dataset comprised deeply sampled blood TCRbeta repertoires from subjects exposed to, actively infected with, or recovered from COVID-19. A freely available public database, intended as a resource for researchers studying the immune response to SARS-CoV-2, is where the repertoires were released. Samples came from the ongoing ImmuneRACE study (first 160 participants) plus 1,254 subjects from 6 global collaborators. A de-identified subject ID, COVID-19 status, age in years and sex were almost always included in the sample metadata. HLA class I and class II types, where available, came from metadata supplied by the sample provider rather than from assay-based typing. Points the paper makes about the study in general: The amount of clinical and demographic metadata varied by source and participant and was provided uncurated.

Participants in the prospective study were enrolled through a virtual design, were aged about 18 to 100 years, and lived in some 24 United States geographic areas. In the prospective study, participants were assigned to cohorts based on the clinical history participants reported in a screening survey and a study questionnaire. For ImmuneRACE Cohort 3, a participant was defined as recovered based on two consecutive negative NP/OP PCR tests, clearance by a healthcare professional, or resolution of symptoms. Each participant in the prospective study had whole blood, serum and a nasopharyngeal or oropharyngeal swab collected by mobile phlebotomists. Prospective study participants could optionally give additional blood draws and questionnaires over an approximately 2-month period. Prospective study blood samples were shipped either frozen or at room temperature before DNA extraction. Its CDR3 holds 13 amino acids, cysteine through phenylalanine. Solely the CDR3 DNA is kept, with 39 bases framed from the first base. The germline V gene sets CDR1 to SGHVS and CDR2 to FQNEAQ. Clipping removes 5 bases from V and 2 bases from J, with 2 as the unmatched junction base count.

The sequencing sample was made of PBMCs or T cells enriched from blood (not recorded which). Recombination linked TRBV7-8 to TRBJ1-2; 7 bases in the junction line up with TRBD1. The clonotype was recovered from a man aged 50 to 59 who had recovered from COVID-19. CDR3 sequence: CASSPTGNYGYTF. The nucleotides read TGTGCCAGCAGCCCGACAGGGAACTATGGCTACACCTTC.